The 6 T cell receptor beta chains listed next were all sequenced from one sample in a study of blood T cell repertoires in COVID-19. TCRdb's table, derived via immunoSEQ multiplex PCR, lists solely in-frame clones and lacks some. The sample records 270,000 or so clones, approximately 86% being singletons. Specimen: PBMCs or T cells enriched from blood (not recorded which). These receptors were obtained from a woman aged 18-29 years who had recovered from COVID-19.

The V call is TRBV28, the J call TRBJ1-5; no clear D gene. V dropped 5 bases and J dropped 5 bases, with 19 bases sitting between them. The germline CDR1 and CDR2 sequences are MDHEN and SYDVKM. The CDR3 consists of 16 residues. DNA of the CDR3: TGTGCCAGCAGTGCCGCGGGAGGGAGTATCGATCAGCCCCAGCATTTT. As protein: CASSAAGGSIDQPQHF.

The V call is TRBV7-9, the J call TRBJ1-2; 9 bases align to TRBD1. The CDR3 has 13 residues. Germline CDR1 reads SEHNR; CDR2 reads FQNEAQ (reference sequence). Germline trimming cut 5 bases from V and 8 bases from J; bases unmatched to any gene: 6. The CDR3 loop reads CASSPGGQGGYTF. In DNA, the CDR3 is TGTGCCAGCAGCCCAGGAGGACAGGGGGGCTACACCTTC.

The CDR3 region is CASGPSRSSYNEQFF. The DNA of the CDR3 is TGTGCTAGTGGTCCTAGCCGAAGCTCCTACAATGAGCAGTTCTTC. The V gene is TRBV12-5, the J gene TRBJ2-1; the D gene is possibly TRBD2 (5 bases). The germline CDR1 and CDR2 sequences are LGHNT and FRNRAP. Trimming stripped 5 bases from V and 0 bases from J, with 11 bases between. There are 15 residues in the CDR3. Using reference TRBV12-5 and TRBJ2-1 for the parts outside the CDR3, the full variable domain is DARVTQTPRHKVTEMGQEVTMRCQPILGHNTVFWYRQTMMQGLELLAYFRNRAPLDDSGMPKDRFSAEMPDATLATLKIQPSEPRDSAVYFCASGPSRSSYNEQFFGPGTRLTVL.

This chain uses TRBV7-2 with TRBJ1-4, with 8 bases aligning to TRBD1. The CDR3 consists of 15 residues. Germline CDR1 reads SGHTA; CDR2 reads FQGNSA. V shed 5 bases and J 2 bases; nucleotides not matched to a gene: 4. This chain's CDR3 is CASSLTGGTNEKLFF. The CDR3 coding sequence is TGTGCCAGCAGCCTCACAGGGGGGACTAATGAAAAACTGTTTTTT.

The chain couples TRBV11-3 to TRBJ1-1, with D hard to call. The germline V gene encodes CDR1 SGHNT and CDR2 YENEEA. The CDR3 is 13 residues long. V lost 6 bases, J lost 0 bases, and 8 bases lay in between. This CDR3 reads CASRAVMNTEAFF. The DNA of the CDR3 is TGTGCCAGCAGGGCAGTGATGAACACTGAAGCTTTCTTT.

The genes are TRBV28 and TRBJ1-2, with D maybe TRBD1 (6 bases). Germline-derived CDR1 and CDR2 are MDHEN and SYDVKM. With 6 bases removed from V and 8 bases from J, the gap between germline ends came to 37 bases. CDR3 length equals 20 residues. The CDR3 protein is CASSQPHGSILIRGSGGYTF. In DNA form, the CDR3 reads TGTGCCAGCAGCCAACCCCACGGGTCCATTTTGATCAGGGGCTCAGGGGGCTACACCTTC.